Sequencing of this T cell receptor beta chain was carried out in a study of shared clonotypes between healthy human individuals. Clones were read by immunoSEQ multiplex PCR, and TCRdb kept only the in-frame ones, dropping some. The sample lists about 2,500,000 clones, more than 90% occurring once. The V and J ends lost 0 bases and 5 bases respectively, with 8 bases between them. The CDR3 totals 14 residues. Germline V gene lookup returns CDR1 SGHRS and CDR2 YFSETQ. Details on this clone: The sample contains more than one DNA sequence encoding this CDR3.

Naive CD45RA+ and memory CD45RA-negative subsets were split from CD4+ cells. The J gene is TRBJ1-4, the V gene TRBV5-1; D possibly corresponds to TRBD1 (6 bases). Material for sequencing was naive CD4+ T cells sorted from blood. Specified subset: CD45RA+ positively selected. This TCR came from a man younger than 35 in good health. CDR3 amino acids: CASSLAGDNEKLFF. The CDR3 DNA is TGCGCCAGCAGCTTGGCAGGGGACAATGAAAAACTGTTTTTT.